Listed below are T cell receptor beta chains from one sample, sequenced in a study of shared clonotypes between healthy human individuals. The table came from immunoSEQ multiplex PCR; TCRdb's copy has only in-frame clones and leaves some out. The data show roughly 2.2 million clones, 85% to 95% seen once. Material: naive CD4+ T cells from PBMCs. The receptors were gathered from a man aged 18 to 30 in good health. Some clones in this sample may be carry-over from other donors' samples. The conserved cysteine and the conserved F or W are not part of the CDR3 here. Each record gives: V gene, clone size, CDR3 protein. The size entry is marked missing in some rows and otherwise reads once, few, many or a size class.

v_gene: TRBV30; abundance: -; CDR3aa: AWSVLGGGSNQPQH
v_gene: TRBV2; abundance: -; CDR3aa: ASNYHRGVEEQY
v_gene: TRBV15; abundance: -; CDR3aa: ATSREGVAYEQY
v_gene: TRBV2; abundance: -; CDR3aa: ASSESRRKGYT
v_gene: TRBV5-1; abundance: few; CDR3aa: ASSPDSPNTEAF
v_gene: TRBV14; abundance: -; CDR3aa: ASSQLPNEQF
v_gene: TRBV28; abundance: -; CDR3aa: ASTLGGLAGLYEQY
v_gene: TRBV5-1; abundance: few; CDR3aa: ASSQDAGSYGYT
v_gene: TRBV28; abundance: -; CDR3aa: ASSNSNYGYT
v_gene: TRBV5-4; abundance: -; CDR3aa: ASSFRRLAGAYEQY
v_gene: TRBV4-1; abundance: -; CDR3aa: ASSQGPLRGAGHTEAF
v_gene: TRBV28; abundance: -; CDR3aa: ASSRDRGATYEQY
v_gene: TRBV4-3; abundance: -; CDR3aa: ASSQGTLINSRYT
v_gene: TRBV6-5; abundance: -; CDR3aa: ASSPSGRGTGELF
v_gene: TRBV5-5; abundance: -; CDR3aa: ASSLASGDKGYT
v_gene: TRBV7-9; abundance: -; CDR3aa: ASSASTGGTEAF
v_gene: TRBV5-6; abundance: -; CDR3aa: ASSPGLAGPREQF
v_gene: TRBV7-9; abundance: -; CDR3aa: ASSPWTSGVGYEQY
v_gene: TRBV19; abundance: once; CDR3aa: ASNLPGQGSEQY
v_gene: TRBV28; abundance: -; CDR3aa: ASIGGANVLT
v_gene: TRBV29-1; abundance: -; CDR3aa: STLVRHTDTQY
v_gene: TRBV29-1; abundance: -; CDR3aa: SFGDRTTEAF
v_gene: TRBV7-3; abundance: -; CDR3aa: ASSLRPMGGFTEAF
v_gene: TRBV9; abundance: -; CDR3aa: ASSVLGGTSGNTIY
v_gene: TRBV15; abundance: -; CDR3aa: ATSRDSSTGTSYT
v_gene: TRBV6-1; abundance: -; CDR3aa: ASSEAMVASTDTQY
v_gene: TRBV28; abundance: -; CDR3aa: ASSFSGAEAYEQY
v_gene: TRBV4-1; abundance: -; CDR3aa: ASSQLLAGGSYEQY
v_gene: TRBV7-6; abundance: -; CDR3aa: ASSSPGLGTGVHNQPQH
v_gene: TRBV5-1; abundance: -; CDR3aa: ASSLGGGYSKDGYT
v_gene: TRBV5-1; abundance: -; CDR3aa: ASRGDGLSTDTQY
v_gene: TRBV18; abundance: -; CDR3aa: ASSPIADSGADTQY
v_gene: TRBV6-1; abundance: -; CDR3aa: ASSDRKVWETQY
v_gene: TRBV7-9; abundance: -; CDR3aa: ASSNINQPQH
v_gene: TRBV5-4; abundance: -; CDR3aa: ASSSGARAEQF